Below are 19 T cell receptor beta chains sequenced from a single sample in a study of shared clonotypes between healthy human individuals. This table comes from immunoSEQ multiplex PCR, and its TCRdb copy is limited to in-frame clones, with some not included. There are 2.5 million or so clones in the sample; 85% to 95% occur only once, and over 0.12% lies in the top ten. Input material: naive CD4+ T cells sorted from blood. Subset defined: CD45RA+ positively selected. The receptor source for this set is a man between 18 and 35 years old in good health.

The CDR3 is CASSSDGTSSDTQYF. CDR3 bases: TGTGCCAGCAGCTCAGACGGTACTAGTAGCGATACGCAGTATTTT. This chain connects TRBV11-2 to TRBJ2-3, with D possibly TRBD2 on 5 matching bases. This CDR3 has 15 residues. From germline, CDR1 is SGHAT and CDR2 FQNNGV. Trimming left V 4 bases short and J 6 bases short, with 17 bases between.

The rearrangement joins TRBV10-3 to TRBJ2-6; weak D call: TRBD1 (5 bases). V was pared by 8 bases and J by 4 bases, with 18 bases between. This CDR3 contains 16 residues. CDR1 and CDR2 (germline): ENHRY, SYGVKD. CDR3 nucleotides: TGTGCCATCCAGGGCCCAGCAGGGCGGGGGGCCAACGTCCTGACTTTC. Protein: CAIQGPAGRGANVLTF.

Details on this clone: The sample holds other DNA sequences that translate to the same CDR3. The CDR3 bases are TGTGCCAGCAGCCGGGACAGGGATTCACCCCTCCACTTT. This gives the protein CASSRDRDSPLHF. The chain uses TRBV6-5 and TRBJ1-6; 9 bases are a match to TRBD1. V was clipped by 6 bases and J by 8 bases; unmatched bases: 2. Germline CDR1 and CDR2: MNHEY and SVGAGI. This CDR3 is built from 13 residues.

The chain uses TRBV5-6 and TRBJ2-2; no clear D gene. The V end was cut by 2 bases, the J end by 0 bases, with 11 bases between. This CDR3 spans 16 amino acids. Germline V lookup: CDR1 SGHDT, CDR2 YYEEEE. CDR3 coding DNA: TGTGCCAGCAGCTTCCTCCAGTCTCCGAACACCGGGGAGCTGTTTTTT. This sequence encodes CASSFLQSPNTGELFF. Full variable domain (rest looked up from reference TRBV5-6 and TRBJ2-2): DAGVTQSPTHLIKTRGQQVTLRCSPKSGHDTVSWYQQALGQGPQFIFQYYEEEERQRGNFPDRFSGHQFPNYSSELNVNALLLGDSALYLCASSFLQSPNTGELFFGEGSRLTVL.

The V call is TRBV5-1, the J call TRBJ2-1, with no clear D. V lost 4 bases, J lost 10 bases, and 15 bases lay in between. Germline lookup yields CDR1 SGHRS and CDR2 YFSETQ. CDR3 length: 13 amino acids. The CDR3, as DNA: TGCGCCAGCAGCGAAACTGGAGTGGGAGAGCAGTTCTTC. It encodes CASSETGVGEQFF.

CDR3 residues: CAWSVIRQRSNQETQYF. The CDR3 DNA sequence: TGTGCCTGGAGTGTAATTCGGCAGCGAAGCAACCAAGAGACCCAGTACTTC. The rearrangement links TRBV30 to TRBJ2-5; D is unresolved. V dropped 0 bases and J dropped 0 bases, with 17 bases sitting between them. The CDR3 covers 17 residues. CDR1 is GTSNPN, CDR2 SVGIG, per germline (reference sequence).

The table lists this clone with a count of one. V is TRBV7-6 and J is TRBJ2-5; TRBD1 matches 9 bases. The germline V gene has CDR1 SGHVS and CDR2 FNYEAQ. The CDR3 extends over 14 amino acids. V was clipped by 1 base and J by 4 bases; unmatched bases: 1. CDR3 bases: TGTGCCAGCAGCTTAGGGGGACAGGGAGAGACCCAGTACTTC. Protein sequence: CASSLGGQGETQYF.

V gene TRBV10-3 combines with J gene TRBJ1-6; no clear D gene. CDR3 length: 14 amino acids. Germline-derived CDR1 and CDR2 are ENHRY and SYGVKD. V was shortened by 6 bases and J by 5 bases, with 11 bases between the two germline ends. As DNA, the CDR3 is TGTGCCATCAGGGCGGCGGAGAATAATTCACCCCTCCACTTT. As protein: CAIRAAENNSPLHF.

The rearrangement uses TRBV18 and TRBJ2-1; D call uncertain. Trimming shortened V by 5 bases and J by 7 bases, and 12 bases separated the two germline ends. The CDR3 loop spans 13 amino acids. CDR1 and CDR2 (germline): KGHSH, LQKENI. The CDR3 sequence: CASSETGINEQFF. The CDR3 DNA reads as TGTGCCAGCTCAGAAACGGGCATTAATGAGCAGTTCTTC.

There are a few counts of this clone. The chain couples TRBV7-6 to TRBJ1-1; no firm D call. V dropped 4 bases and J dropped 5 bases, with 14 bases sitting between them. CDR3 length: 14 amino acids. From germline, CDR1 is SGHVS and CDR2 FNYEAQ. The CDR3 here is CASSSRQGGTEAFF. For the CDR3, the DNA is TGTGCCAGCAGCTCGAGACAAGGCGGAACTGAAGCTTTCTTT.

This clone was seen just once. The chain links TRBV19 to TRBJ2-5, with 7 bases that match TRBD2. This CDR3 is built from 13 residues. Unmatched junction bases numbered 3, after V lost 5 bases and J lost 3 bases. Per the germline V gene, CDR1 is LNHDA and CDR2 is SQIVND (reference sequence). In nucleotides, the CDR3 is TGTGCCAGTAGTCTTGGGACTAAAGAGACCCAGTACTTC. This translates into CASSLGTKETQYF.

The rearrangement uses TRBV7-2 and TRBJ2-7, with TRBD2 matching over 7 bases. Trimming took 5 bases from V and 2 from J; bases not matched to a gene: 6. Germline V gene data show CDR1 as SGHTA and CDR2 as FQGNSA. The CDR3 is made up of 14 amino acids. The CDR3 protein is CASSLAGVAYEQYF. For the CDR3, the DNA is TGTGCCAGCAGCCTGGCGGGAGTCGCCTACGAGCAGTACTTC.

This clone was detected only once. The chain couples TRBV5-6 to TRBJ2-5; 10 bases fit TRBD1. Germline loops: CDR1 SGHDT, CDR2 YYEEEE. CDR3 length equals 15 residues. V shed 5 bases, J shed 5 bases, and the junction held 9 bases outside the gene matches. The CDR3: CASRGTGTGEETQYF. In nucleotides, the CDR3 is TGTGCCAGCAGAGGAACCGGGACAGGGGAGGAGACCCAGTACTTC. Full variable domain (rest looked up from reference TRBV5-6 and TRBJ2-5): DAGVTQSPTHLIKTRGQQVTLRCSPKSGHDTVSWYQQALGQGPQFIFQYYEEEERQRGNFPDRFSGHQFPNYSSELNVNALLLGDSALYLCASRGTGTGEETQYFGPGTRLLVL.

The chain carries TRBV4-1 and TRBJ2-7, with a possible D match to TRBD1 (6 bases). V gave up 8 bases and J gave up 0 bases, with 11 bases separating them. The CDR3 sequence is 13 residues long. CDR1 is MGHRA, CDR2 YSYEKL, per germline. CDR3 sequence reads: CASGRDNSYEQYF. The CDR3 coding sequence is TGCGCCAGCGGCCGGGACAACTCCTACGAGCAGTACTTC.

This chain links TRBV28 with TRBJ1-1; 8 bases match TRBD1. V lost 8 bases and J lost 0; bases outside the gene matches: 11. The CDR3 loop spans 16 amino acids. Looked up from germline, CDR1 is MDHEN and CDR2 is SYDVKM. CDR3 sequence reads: CASRTGIAFMNTEAFF. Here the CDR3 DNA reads TGTGCCAGCCGGACAGGGATCGCGTTTATGAACACTGAAGCTTTCTTT.

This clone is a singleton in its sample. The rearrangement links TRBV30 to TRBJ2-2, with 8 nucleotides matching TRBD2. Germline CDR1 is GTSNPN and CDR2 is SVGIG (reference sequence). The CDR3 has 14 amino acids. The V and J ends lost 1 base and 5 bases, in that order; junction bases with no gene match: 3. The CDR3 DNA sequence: TGTGCCTGGAGTGGACTAGCGACTACCGGGGAGCTGTTTTTT. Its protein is CAWSGLATTGELFF.

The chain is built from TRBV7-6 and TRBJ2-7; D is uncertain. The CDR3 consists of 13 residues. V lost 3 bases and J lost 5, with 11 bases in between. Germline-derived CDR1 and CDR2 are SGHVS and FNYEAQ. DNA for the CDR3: TGTGCCAGCAGCTTGCAGGAGTCGCACGAGCAGTACTTC. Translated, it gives CASSLQESHEQYF.

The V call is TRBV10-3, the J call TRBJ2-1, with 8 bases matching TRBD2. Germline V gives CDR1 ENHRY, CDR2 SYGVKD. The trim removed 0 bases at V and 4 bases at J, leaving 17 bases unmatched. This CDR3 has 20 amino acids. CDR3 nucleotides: TGTGCCATCAGTGAGTCGACCCGAAACCCCTCTAGCGGGTTTTACAATGAGCAGTTCTTC. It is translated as CAISESTRNPSSGFYNEQFF.

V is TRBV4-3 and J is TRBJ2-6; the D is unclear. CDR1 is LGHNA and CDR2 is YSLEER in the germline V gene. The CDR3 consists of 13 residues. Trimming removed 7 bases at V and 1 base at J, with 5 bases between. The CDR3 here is CASNLSGANVLTF. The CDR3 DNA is TGCGCCAGCAATCTATCTGGGGCCAACGTCCTGACTTTC.